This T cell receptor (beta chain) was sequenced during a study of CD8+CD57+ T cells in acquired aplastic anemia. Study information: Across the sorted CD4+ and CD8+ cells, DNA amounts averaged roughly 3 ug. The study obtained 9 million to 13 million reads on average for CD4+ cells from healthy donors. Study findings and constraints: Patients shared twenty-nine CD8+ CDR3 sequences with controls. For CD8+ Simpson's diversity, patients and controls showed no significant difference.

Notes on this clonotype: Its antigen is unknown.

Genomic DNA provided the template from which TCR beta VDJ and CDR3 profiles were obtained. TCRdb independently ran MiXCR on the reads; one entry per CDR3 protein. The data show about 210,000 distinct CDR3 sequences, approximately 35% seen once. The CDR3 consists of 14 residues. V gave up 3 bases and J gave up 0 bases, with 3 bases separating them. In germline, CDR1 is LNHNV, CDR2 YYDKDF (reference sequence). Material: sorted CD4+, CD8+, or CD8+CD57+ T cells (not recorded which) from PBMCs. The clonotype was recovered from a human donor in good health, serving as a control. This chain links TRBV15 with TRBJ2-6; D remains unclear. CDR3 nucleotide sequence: TGTGCCACCAGCAGTGACTCTGGGGCCAACGTCCTGACTTTC. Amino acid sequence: CATSSDSGANVLTF.